This TCR beta chain derives from a study of T cells in Graves' hyperthyroidism and ophthalmopathy. Researchers amplified the TCR beta CDR3 regions from RNA transcripts. The HTBI primer set drove a first-round RT-PCR of the TCR CDR3. TCRdb itself ran the multiplex PCR reads through MiXCR, one entry per CDR3 protein. The sample holds some 400,000 distinct CDR3 sequences, around 13% seen once. This clonotype was detected many times. With 5 bases removed from V and 9 bases from J, the gap between germline ends came to 11 bases. Germline V gene data show CDR1 as SGHAT and CDR2 as FQNNGV. The CDR3 is made up of 12 amino acids.

The sequence was collected from a woman between 55 and 75 years old with Graves' hyperthyroidism. The rearrangement joins TRBV11-2 to TRBJ1-5; weak D call: TRBD1 (5 bases). Sequencing was performed on blood. The CDR3 reads CASSPQRGPQHF. CDR3 nucleotides: TGTGCCAGCAGCCCCCAGAGGGGGCCCCAGCATTTT. The full variable domain, completed using reference TRBV11-2 and TRBJ1-5, is EAGVAQSPRYKIIEKRQSVAFWCNPISGHATLYWYQQILGQGPKLLIQFQNNGVVDDSQLPKDRFSAERLKGVDSTLKIQPAKLEDSAVYLCASSPQRGPQHFGDGTRLSIL.